This T cell receptor (beta chain) stems from a study of shared clonotypes between healthy human individuals. Whole-study findings and limits: Across subsets, estimated richness was generally greater for naive than for memory populations.

This CDR3 region has 12 residues. Germline V gene data show CDR1 as MNHEY and CDR2 as SVGAGI. V was shortened by 9 bases and J by 6 bases, with 13 bases between the two germline ends. Profiling relied on immunoSEQ multiplex PCR, and the TCRdb table lists in-frame clones only, not all of them. The table records around 1,100,000 clones, approximately 80% of them present only once. On this clone: Its cognate antigen is unknown.

Material: memory CD4+ T cells from PBMCs. Sample subset: CD45RA-negative fraction. The chain uses TRBV6-5 and TRBJ2-3, with D possibly matching TRBD1 (6 bases). This sequence originates from a man aged 18 to 30 in good health. Some clones in this sample may be carry-over from other donors' samples. CDR3 residues: CASRHTGDTQYF. Here the CDR3 DNA reads TGTGCCAGTCGACACACAGGGGATACGCAGTATTTT.